This entry is about one T cell receptor beta chain. Its specificity is unknown. These data originate in a study of T cells in Graves' hyperthyroidism and ophthalmopathy. Whole-study findings and limits: Most expanded thyroid clonotypes above 0.001 also appeared in blood. By a 13 V-J model, ophthalmopathy was set apart from stable hyperthyroidism.

TCR beta CDR3 region amplification was performed from RNA transcripts. A set of HTBI primers served as the primers for a first-round RT-PCR of the TCR CDR3. One entry per CDR3 protein, called by TCRdb with MiXCR from the multiplex PCR reads. The data show 650,000 to 800,000 distinct CDR3 sequences, just under 45% seen once. The junction had 7 bases not matched to a gene; V was cut back by 4 bases and J by 5 bases. The CDR3 is 14 amino acids. Germline loops: CDR1 SNHLY, CDR2 FYNNEI. Patients having uncontrolled infection, another autoimmune disease, pregnancy or lactation were not included. Every diagnosis used clinical symptoms, serum thyroxine and TRAb, thyroid ultrasound and orbital computed tomography.

The sequenced sample was peripheral blood or thyroid tissue (not recorded which). The TCR comes from an adult man with Graves' disease, either hyperthyroidism or ophthalmopathy (not recorded which). The chain employs TRBV2 and TRBJ2-7, with TRBD2 matching 8 bases. The CDR3 protein is CASSAGTRMNEQYF. The DNA for the CDR3 is TGTGCCAGCAGTGCGGGGACTAGAATGAACGAGCAGTACTTC.